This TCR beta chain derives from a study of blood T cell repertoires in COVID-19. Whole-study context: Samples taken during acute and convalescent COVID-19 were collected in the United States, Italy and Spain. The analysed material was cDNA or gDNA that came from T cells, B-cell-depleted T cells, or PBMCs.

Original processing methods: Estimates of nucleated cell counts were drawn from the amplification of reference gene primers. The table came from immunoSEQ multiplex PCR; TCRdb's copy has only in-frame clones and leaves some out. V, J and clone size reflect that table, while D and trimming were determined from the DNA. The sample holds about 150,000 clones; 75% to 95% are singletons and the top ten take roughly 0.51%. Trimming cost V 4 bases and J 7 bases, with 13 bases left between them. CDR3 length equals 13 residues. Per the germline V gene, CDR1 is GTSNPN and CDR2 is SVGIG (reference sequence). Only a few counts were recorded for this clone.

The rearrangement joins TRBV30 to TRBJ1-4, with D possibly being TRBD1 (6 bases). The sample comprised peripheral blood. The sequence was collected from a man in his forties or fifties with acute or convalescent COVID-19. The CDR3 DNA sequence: TGTGCCTGGACTTGGCAGGGGAGTGAAAAACTGTTTTTT. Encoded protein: CAWTWQGSEKLFF. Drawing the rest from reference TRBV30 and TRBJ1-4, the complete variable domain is SQTIHQWPATLVQPVGSPLSLECTVEGTSNPNLYWYRQAAGRGLQLLFYSVGIGQISSEVPQNLSASRPQDRQFILSSKKLLLSDSGFYLCAWTWQGSEKLFFGSGTQLSVL.